Listed below are T cell receptor beta chains from one sample, sequenced in a study of CD8 T cells in ankylosing spondylitis. TCRdb called the 5' RACE reads again in MiXCR, with one record for every CDR3 protein. The sample holds more than 150,000 distinct CDR3 sequences; roughly 18% are singletons and the top ten take roughly 4%. The sample was blood, either unsorted or a sorted T cell fraction (not recorded which). The source of these receptors is a male donor aged 10-30 years with ankylosing spondylitis or in good health (not recorded which). Both conserved end residues are part of each CDR3. The D gene is left open where the match is weak. Clone size is given for some rows only: seen once, a few or many times, or a class if the clone is expanded.

v_gene	abundance	d_gene	j_gene	CDR3aa	CDR3nt
TRBV29-1	many	NA	TRBJ2-2	CSGRPNTGELFF	TGCAGCGGCCGACCTAACACCGGGGAGCTGTTTTTT
TRBV4-1	once	TRBD1	TRBJ2-7	CASSHGTGADYEQYF	TGCGCCAGCAGCCATGGGACAGGGGCGGACTACGAGCAGTACTTC
TRBV29-1	many	NA	TRBJ1-3	CSVESSGNTIYF	TGCAGCGTTGAATCCAGCGGAAACACCATATATTTT
TRBV10-3	NA	NA	TRBJ1-5	CAISERDTYQPQHF	TGTGCCATCAGTGAGCGGGACACCTATCAGCCCCAGCATTTT
TRBV13	NA	NA	TRBJ2-3	CASSLGGVQYF	TGTGCCAGCAGCTTAGGTGGCGTGCAGTATTTT
TRBV15	many	TRBD2	TRBJ2-1	CATRVGAGGYNEQFF	TGTGCCACCCGAGTGGGAGCGGGAGGTTACAATGAGCAGTTCTTC
TRBV20-1	many	TRBD2	TRBJ2-3	CSARVTSGRTDTQYF	TGCAGTGCTAGAGTGACTAGCGGGAGGACAGATACGCAGTATTTT
TRBV7-2	NA	TRBD2	TRBJ2-1	CASRDGGTSPRNEQFF	TGTGCCAGCAGGGATGGGGGGACTAGTCCGAGGAATGAGCAGTTCTTC
TRBV7-2	many	TRBD1	TRBJ2-1	CASSPRIRTGDNEQFF	TGTGCCAGCAGCCCCAGAATCAGGACAGGGGACAATGAGCAGTTCTTC
TRBV25-1	many	TRBD1	TRBJ2-1	CASSTYRGHEQFF	TGTGCCAGCAGTACATACAGGGGCCATGAGCAGTTCTTC
TRBV5-1	many	NA	TRBJ1-6	CASSLEDVNSPLHF	TGCGCCAGCAGCTTGGAGGACGTAAATTCACCCCTCCACTTT
TRBV9	NA	TRBD2	TRBJ2-3	CASSVPSGVTDTQYF	TGTGCCAGCAGCGTGCCTAGCGGAGTCACAGATACGCAGTATTTT
TRBV5-6	many	NA	TRBJ2-5	CASSLFVQQETQYF	TGTGCCAGCAGCTTGTTCGTTCAACAAGAGACCCAGTACTTC